The 20 T cell receptor beta chains presented below share a single source sample, sequenced in a study of blood T cell repertoires in COVID-19. Only in-frame clones appear in the TCRdb table, and some are missing; sequencing was by immunoSEQ multiplex PCR. This sample has about 300,000 clones; around 90% occur once, and the top ten carry 6.3%. What was sequenced was peripheral blood. These receptors all come from a woman in her 50s with COVID-19, enrolled during active disease.

V usage is TRBV7-2 and J usage is TRBJ1-2; TRBD1 agrees at 9 bases. The CDR3 length is 15 residues. The V gene end was trimmed by 4 bases and the J gene end by 7 bases; junction bases not matched to a gene: 10. Per germline, CDR1 SGHTA and CDR2 FQGNSA. The CDR3 sequence: CASSYAGGQGSGYTF. The CDR3 coding sequence is TGTGCCAGCAGCTATGCGGGGGGACAGGGATCTGGCTACACCTTC. The full variable domain, completed using reference TRBV7-2 and TRBJ1-2, is GAGVSQSPSNKVTEKGKDVELRCDPISGHTALYWYRQSLGQGLEFLIYFQGNSAPDKSGLPSDRFSAERTGGSVSTLTIQRTQQEDSAVYLCASSYAGGQGSGYTFGSGTRLTVV.

Turning to this clone: Other DNA variants within this sample encode the same CDR3. V usage is TRBV3-1 (or the pseudogene TRBV3-2) and J usage is TRBJ2-7; D is uncertain. Deletions cut 2 bases from V and 5 bases from J, with 4 bases between. This CDR3 region has 11 residues. The V gene's germline CDR1 is LGHDT and CDR2 YNNKEL (reference sequence). This CDR3 reads CASSQRDEQYF. The CDR3 DNA sequence: TGTGCCAGCAGCCAACGGGACGAGCAGTACTTC.

Only a few counts were recorded for this clone. The chain recombines TRBV20-1 with TRBJ2-7, with no clear D. Germline CDR1 DFQATT, CDR2 SNEGSKA (reference sequence). Deletions cut 4 bases from V and 5 bases from J, with 9 bases between. The CDR3 is made up of 11 amino acids. CDR3 DNA sequence: TGCAGTGCTACCCTCCTCGACGAGCAGTACTTC. It translates to CSATLLDEQYF.

This chain joins TRBV7-9 and TRBJ1-2; D gene uncertain. This CDR3 has 17 residues. CDR1 SEHNR and CDR2 FQNEAQ come from the germline V gene (reference sequence). The V end lost 0 bases, the J end lost 4 bases, and 18 bases lay between the germline ends. Here the CDR3 reads CASSLAELTQAGYGYTF. In DNA form, the CDR3 reads TGTGCCAGCAGCTTAGCGGAGTTAACGCAGGCGGGCTATGGCTACACCTTC. The full variable domain, completed using reference TRBV7-9 and TRBJ1-2, is DTGVSQNPRHKITKRGQNVTFRCDPISEHNRLYWYRQTLGQGPEFLTYFQNEAQLEKSRLLSDRFSAERPKGSFSTLEIQRTEQGDSAMYLCASSLAELTQAGYGYTFGSGTRLTVV.

The chain uses TRBV13 and TRBJ1-2, with TRBD1 matching 7 bases. The CDR3 totals 17 residues. J lost 2 bases, V lost 5 bases, and 14 bases had no gene match. Looked up from germline, CDR1 is PRHDT and CDR2 is FYEKMQ (reference sequence). In nucleotides, the CDR3 is TGTGCCAGCAGCCCCACCGGGACAGAGATGCCGAACTATGGCTACACCTTC. Its translation: CASSPTGTEMPNYGYTF.

The chain employs TRBV30 and TRBJ1-5, with D uncertain. This CDR3 region has 14 residues. The V gene's germline CDR1 is GTSNPN and CDR2 SVGIG (reference sequence). V lost 3 bases to trimming and J lost 3 bases, with 12 bases between them. CDR3 nucleotide sequence: TGTGCCTGGAGGCCCCCCGGGAACAATCAGCCCCAGCATTTT. Residues: CAWRPPGNNQPQHF.

The rearrangement uses TRBV18 and TRBJ1-1, with D possibly TRBD1 on 6 matching bases. Germline V gene lookup returns CDR1 KGHSH and CDR2 LQKENI. Trimming took 2 bases from V and 6 from J, leaving 10 bases between them. The CDR3 covers 13 residues. The CDR3 DNA reads as TGTGCCAGCTCACCAGGGACAACCGCTGAAGCTTTCTTT. It specifies CASSPGTTAEAFF.

The chain recombines TRBV6-5 with TRBJ1-1, with a possible D match to TRBD1 (5 bases). CDR3 length equals 13 residues. Germline V gene lookup returns CDR1 MNHEY and CDR2 SVGAGI. Trimming pared 6 bases from V and 4 bases from J, leaving 12 bases between. The DNA of the CDR3 is TGTGCCAGCAGCCCCCCCGGGGGCACTGAAGCTTTCTTT. Encoded protein: CASSPPGGTEAFF.

The chain links TRBV5-1 to TRBJ1-2; perhaps TRBD1 as D (5 bases). Germline loops: CDR1 SGHRS, CDR2 YFSETQ. The V end lost 5 bases, the J end lost 6 bases, and 23 bases lay between the germline ends. The CDR3 totals 16 residues. Written as DNA, the CDR3 is TGCGCCAGCAGTTCGAGTGGGCAGGGATCTTGGGATGGCTACACCTTC. Protein: CASSSSGQGSWDGYTF.

V gene TRBV6-2 or TRBV6-3 combines with J gene TRBJ1-5, with D unresolved. Germline V CDR1 and CDR2: MNHEY, SVGEGT. The CDR3 loop spans 14 amino acids. V dropped 5 bases and J dropped 0 bases, with 8 bases sitting between them. Written as DNA, the CDR3 is TGTGCCAGCAGTCGAGATCATAGCAATCAGCCCCAGCATTTT. Amino acids: CASSRDHSNQPQHF.

The rearrangement uses TRBV5-5 and TRBJ2-5; no clear D. V dropped 1 base and J dropped 5 bases, with 3 bases sitting between them. The V gene's germline CDR1 is SGHKS and CDR2 YYEKEE (reference sequence). The CDR3 totals 11 residues. The CDR3 DNA follows: TGTGCCAGCAGCTTGCTGGAGACCCAGTACTTC. This sequence encodes CASSLLETQYF.

The chain links TRBV5-1 to TRBJ2-1; 10 nucleotides align to TRBD2. V dropped 1 base and J dropped 10; count of bases not matched to a gene: 8. This CDR3 is 15 amino acids long. CDR1 and CDR2 from the germline V gene are SGHRS and YFSETQ. CDR3 nucleotides: TGCGCCAGCAGCTTGCTAGCGGGAGCCACCAGGGAGCAGTTCTTC. This translates into CASSLLAGATREQFF.

The chain couples TRBV14 to TRBJ1-2; 7 bases match TRBD1. Trimming took 2 bases from V and 10 from J; bases not matched to a gene: 4. Germline loops: CDR1 SGHDN, CDR2 FVKESK. The CDR3 covers 12 residues. The CDR3 DNA sequence: TGTGCCAGCAGCCAAAACAGGGGTTACTACACCTTC. Its protein product is CASSQNRGYYTF.

The V and J genes are TRBV19 and TRBJ1-1, with 9 bases that match TRBD1. Germline V CDR1 and CDR2: LNHDA, SQIVND (reference sequence). After removal of 1 base from V and 1 base from J, the junction contained 7 bases not matched to a gene. The CDR3 covers 17 residues. CDR3 nucleotides: TGTGCCAGTAGTATAGGGTCCCCGGGACAGGGGAACACTGAAGCTTTCTTT. It specifies CASSIGSPGQGNTEAFF.

The chain recombines TRBV5-4 with TRBJ1-2; TRBD1 matches at 10 bases. V shed 5 bases, J shed 5 bases, and the junction held 15 bases outside the gene matches. The CDR3 totals 17 residues. CDR1 is SGHNT and CDR2 is YYREEE in the germline V gene (reference sequence). The CDR3 DNA is TGTGCCAGCAGTTCTCCGGAGACAGGGGGCGTTGGATATGGCTACACCTTC. As protein: CASSSPETGGVGYGYTF.

The chain joins TRBV19 to TRBJ1-1, with a weak D call TRBD1 (6 bases). The V and J ends lost 3 bases and 0 bases respectively, with 14 bases between them. The length of the CDR3 is 16 residues. Germline assignment: CDR1 LNHDA and CDR2 SQIVND (reference sequence). Here the CDR3 reads CASSISVGQMNTEAFF. The CDR3 DNA is TGTGCCAGTAGTATCTCAGTCGGACAGATGAACACTGAAGCTTTCTTT. Based on the CDR3 plus reference TRBV19 and TRBJ1-1, the full variable domain is DGGITQSPKYLFRKEGQNVTLSCEQNLNHDAMYWYRQDPGQGLRLIYYSQIVNDFQKGDIAEGYSVSREKKESFPLTVTSAQKNPTAFYLCASSISVGQMNTEAFFGQGTRLTVV.

The chain couples TRBV7-9 to TRBJ1-3, with 12 bases fitting TRBD1. The CDR3 length is 16 residues. V dropped 0 bases and J dropped 8; count of bases not matched to a gene: 5. Per germline, CDR1 SEHNR and CDR2 FQNEAQ (reference sequence). CDR3 sequence reads: CASSLARDRGHYTIYF. CDR3 DNA sequence: TGTGCCAGCAGCTTAGCCCGGGACAGGGGGCATTACACCATATATTTT.

The V call is TRBV2, the J call TRBJ2-1, with TRBD2 matching over 12 bases. V was clipped by 5 bases and J by 4 bases; unmatched bases: 6. In germline, CDR1 is SNHLY, CDR2 FYNNEI. The CDR3 is made up of 16 amino acids. CDR3 protein: CASSREGTSGYNEQFF. The CDR3 bases are TGTGCCAGCAGTCGAGAAGGGACTAGCGGGTACAATGAGCAGTTCTTC.

This clone is a singleton in its sample. The chain links TRBV11-3 to TRBJ1-4, with D tentatively TRBD1 (5 bases). This CDR3 comprises 14 residues. Germline V lookup: CDR1 SGHNT, CDR2 YENEEA. Trimming stripped 2 bases from V and 8 bases from J, with 12 bases between. For the CDR3, the DNA is TGTGCCAGCAGCTTAACCGGGGGAGAAGAAAAACTGTTTTTT. Encoded protein: CASSLTGGEEKLFF. Full variable domain (remainder filled in from reference TRBV11-3 and TRBJ1-4): EAGVVQSPRYKIIEKKQPVAFWCNPISGHNTLYWYLQNLGQGPELLIRYENEEAVDDSQLPKDRFSAERLKGVDSTLKIQPAELGDSAVYLCASSLTGGEEKLFFGSGTQLSVL.

Written as DNA, the CDR3 is TGTGCCAGCAGCCGGGACAGCTACAATGAGCAGTTCTTC. Its translation is CASSRDSYNEQFF. The chain uses TRBV7-2 and TRBJ2-1; 7 positions agree with TRBD1. CDR1 and CDR2 (germline): SGHTA, FQGNSA. V shed 5 bases and J 3 bases; nucleotides not matched to a gene: 1. This CDR3 contains 13 residues. The full variable domain, with the rest looked up from reference TRBV7-2 and TRBJ2-1, is GAGVSQSPSNKVTEKGKDVELRCDPISGHTALYWYRQSLGQGLEFLIYFQGNSAPDKSGLPSDRFSAERTGGSVSTLTIQRTQQEDSAVYLCASSRDSYNEQFFGPGTRLTVL.